These 6 T cell receptor beta chains were sequenced from one sample in a study of shared clonotypes between healthy human individuals. Some clones are missing from TCRdb's copy, which holds only in-frame ones; the method was immunoSEQ multiplex PCR. The sample shows around 700,000 clones, 55% to 85% of them seen only once. The source material was memory CD4+ T cells sorted from blood. Subset denoted: CD45RA-negative fraction. The receptors come from a woman in her twenties or thirties in good health.

The chain recombines TRBV11-2 with TRBJ2-1; TRBD2 matches at 13 bases. CDR1 SGHAT and CDR2 FQNNGV come from the germline V gene. V gave up 5 bases and J gave up 3 bases; unmatched junction bases: 10. The CDR3 is 18 amino acids. The CDR3 nucleotides read TGTGCCAGCAGCGCGGGAGGGGGACTAGCGGGACTCTACAATGAGCAGTTCTTC. It translates to CASSAGGGLAGLYNEQFF.

Of note for this clone: Other nucleotide sequences in the sample specify the same CDR3. This chain joins TRBV7-2 and TRBJ2-3; D unresolved. Germline loops: CDR1 SGHTA, CDR2 FQGNSA. The CDR3 is 15 amino acids. The V gene lost 1 base and the J gene lost 2 bases, with 10 bases spanning the gap. The DNA for the CDR3 is TGTGCCAGCAGCTTAGTTGCACTAATCACAGATACGCAGTATTTT. Protein product: CASSLVALITDTQYF.

This sequence joins TRBV6-5 and TRBJ2-7, with 11 bases lining up with TRBD2. The V gene's germline CDR1 is MNHEY and CDR2 SVGAGI. The trim removed 2 bases at V and 6 bases at J, leaving 6 bases unmatched. This CDR3 spans 15 amino acids. The CDR3 loop is CASSYASGRTSEQYF. The DNA of the CDR3 is TGTGCCAGCAGTTACGCTAGCGGGAGGACCTCCGAGCAGTACTTC.

This chain joins TRBV19 and TRBJ1-3; D remains ambiguous. In germline, CDR1 is LNHDA, CDR2 SQIVND (reference sequence). V gave up 3 bases and J gave up 7 bases, with 13 bases separating them. The CDR3 extends over 14 amino acids. Here the CDR3 DNA reads TGTGCCAGTAGTATGGACTTTAACCGGAACACCATATATTTT. Its translation: CASSMDFNRNTIYF.

The chain employs TRBV30 and TRBJ1-6; no clear D. CDR1 is GTSNPN and CDR2 is SVGIG in the germline V gene (reference sequence). This CDR3 region has 12 residues. Trimming left V 3 bases short and J 8 bases short, with 8 bases between. The CDR3 reads CAWSGEDSPLHF. CDR3 nucleotides: TGTGCCTGGAGCGGAGAAGATTCACCCCTCCACTTT.

Written as DNA, the CDR3 is TGTGCCAGCAGCTTGAACAGACTCAATGAGCAGTTCTTC. It translates to CASSLNRLNEQFF. The rearrangement links TRBV7-2 to TRBJ2-1; D ambiguous. The CDR3 loop spans 13 amino acids. Germline V gene data show CDR1 as SGHTA and CDR2 as FQGNSA. V was clipped by 3 bases and J by 6 bases, with 9 bases between them.